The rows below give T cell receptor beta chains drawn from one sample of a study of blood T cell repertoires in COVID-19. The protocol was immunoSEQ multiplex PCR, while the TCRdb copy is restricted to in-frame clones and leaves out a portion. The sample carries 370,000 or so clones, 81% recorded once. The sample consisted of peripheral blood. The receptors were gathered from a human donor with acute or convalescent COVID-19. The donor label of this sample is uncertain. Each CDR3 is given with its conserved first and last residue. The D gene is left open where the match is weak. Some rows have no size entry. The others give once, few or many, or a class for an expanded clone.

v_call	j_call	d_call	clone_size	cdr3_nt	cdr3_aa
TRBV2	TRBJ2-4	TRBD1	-	TGTGCCAGCAGCGGGGACAGGGAGTACATTCAGTACTTC	CASSGDREYIQYF
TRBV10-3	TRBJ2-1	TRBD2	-	TGTGCCATCAGTGAGTCCGGTCTAGCGGGTTACAATGAGCAGTTCTTC	CAISESGLAGYNEQFF
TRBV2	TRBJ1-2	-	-	TGTGCCAGCAGTATGGGACAAACACTTTTCTATGGCTACACCTTC	CASSMGQTLFYGYTF
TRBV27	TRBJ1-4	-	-	TGTGCCAGCAGTCAGGGTAATAATATGCGAAAACTGTTTTTT	CASSQGNNMRKLFF
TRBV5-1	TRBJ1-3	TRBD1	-	TGCGCCAGCAGCTTGGGGACAGGGAGCTCAAAACTCTCTGGAAACACCATATATTTT	CASSLGTGSSKLSGNTIYF
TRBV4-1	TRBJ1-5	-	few	TGCGCCAGCAGCCAAGTGACAGTCGCCGGCAATCAGCCCCAGCATTTT	CASSQVTVAGNQPQHF
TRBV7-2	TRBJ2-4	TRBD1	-	TGTGCCAGCAGCTCGCCCGGGACAGGGGGGAACATTCAGTACTTC	CASSSPGTGGNIQYF
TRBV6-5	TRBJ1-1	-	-	TGTGCCAGCAGAAGGACAGAGAACACTGAAGCTTTCTTT	CASRRTENTEAFF
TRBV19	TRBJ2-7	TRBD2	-	TGTGCCAGTAGTGGAATGACTAGCGGGAGTTGGGAGCAGTACTTC	CASSGMTSGSWEQYF
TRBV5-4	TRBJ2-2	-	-	TGTGCCAGCAGCTTTGACAGGAACACCGGGGAGCTGTTTTTT	CASSFDRNTGELFF
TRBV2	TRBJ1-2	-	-	TGTGCCAGCAGTGAAGATGCAGGGATCTATGGCTACACCTTC	CASSEDAGIYGYTF
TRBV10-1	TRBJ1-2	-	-	TGCGCCAGCAGTGACAGCTATGGCTACACCTTC	CASSDSYGYTF
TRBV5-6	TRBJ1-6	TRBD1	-	TGTGCCAGCAGCTTGGGGCCGGGACAGAACGATTCACCCCTCCACTTT	CASSLGPGQNDSPLHF
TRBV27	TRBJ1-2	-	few	TGTGCCAGCAGTAACCGACGAACAGATGGCTACACCTTC	CASSNRRTDGYTF
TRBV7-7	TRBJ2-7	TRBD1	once	TGTGCCAGCAGCTCACCGGGACAGGGGGTTTACGAGCAGTACTTC	CASSSPGQGVYEQYF
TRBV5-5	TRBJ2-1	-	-	TGTGCCAGCAGCGAGCCGTCCTACAATGAGCAGTTCTTC	CASSEPSYNEQFF
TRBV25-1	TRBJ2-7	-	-	TGTGCCAGCAGTACCCTCAGGTACTCCTACGAGCAGTACTTC	CASSTLRYSYEQYF
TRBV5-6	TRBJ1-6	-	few	TGTGCCAGCAGCTTGCTTGACAGAACGTCTTCACCCCTCCACTTT	CASSLLDRTSSPLHF
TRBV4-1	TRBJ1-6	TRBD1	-	TGCGCCAGCAGCTACGGGACAGGGGCAAATTCACCCCTCCACTTT	CASSYGTGANSPLHF
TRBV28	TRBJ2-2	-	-	TGTGCCAGCAGTTTAGCGATGGCGGGGATGACCGGGGAGCTGTTTTTT	CASSLAMAGMTGELFF
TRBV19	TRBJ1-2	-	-	TGTGCCAGTAGCGACAGCACCGCTTATGGCTACACCTTC	CASSDSTAYGYTF
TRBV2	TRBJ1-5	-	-	TGTGCCAGCAGCCGAAAGGGGGAACCCAGGTACAATCAGCCCCAGCATTTT	CASSRKGEPRYNQPQHF
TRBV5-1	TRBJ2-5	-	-	TGCGCCAGCAGCAGGGGGGGATCGAGAGAGACCCAGTACTTC	CASSRGGSRETQYF
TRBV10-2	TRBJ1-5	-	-	TGCGCCAGCAGTACAGGGTCCCATCAGCCCCAGCATTTT	CASSTGSHQPQHF
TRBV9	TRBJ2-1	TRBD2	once	TGTGCCAGCAGCCCGAGAGGGGGACTAGCGGGAGACAATGAGCAGTTCTTC	CASSPRGGLAGDNEQFF
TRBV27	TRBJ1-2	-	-	TGTGCCAGCAGGCCGACAGGCGGCTATGGCTACACCTTC	CASRPTGGYGYTF
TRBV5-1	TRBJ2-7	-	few	TGCGCCAGCAGCTTGGGGGGCGGAGGGCGGAGGGTGCCCTCCCACGAGCAGTACTTC	CASSLGGGGRRVPSHEQYF
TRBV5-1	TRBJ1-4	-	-	TGCGCCAGCAGCTTGGCACGGGGGACTAATGAAAAACTGTTTTTT	CASSLARGTNEKLFF